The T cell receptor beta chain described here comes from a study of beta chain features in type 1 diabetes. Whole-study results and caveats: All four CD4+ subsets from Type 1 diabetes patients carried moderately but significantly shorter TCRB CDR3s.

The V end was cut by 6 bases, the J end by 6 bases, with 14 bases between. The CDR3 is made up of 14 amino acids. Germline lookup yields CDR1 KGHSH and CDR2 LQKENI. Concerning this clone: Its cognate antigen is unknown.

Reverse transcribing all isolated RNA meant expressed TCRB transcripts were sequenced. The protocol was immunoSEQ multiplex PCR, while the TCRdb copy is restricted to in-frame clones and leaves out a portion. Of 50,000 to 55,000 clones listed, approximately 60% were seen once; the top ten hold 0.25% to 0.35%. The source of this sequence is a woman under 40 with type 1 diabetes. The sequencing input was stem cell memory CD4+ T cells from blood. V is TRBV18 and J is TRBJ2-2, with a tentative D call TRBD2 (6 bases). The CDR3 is CASSPSSDAGELFF. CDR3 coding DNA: TGTGCCAGCTCGCCCTCTAGCGATGCCGGGGAGCTGTTTTTT.